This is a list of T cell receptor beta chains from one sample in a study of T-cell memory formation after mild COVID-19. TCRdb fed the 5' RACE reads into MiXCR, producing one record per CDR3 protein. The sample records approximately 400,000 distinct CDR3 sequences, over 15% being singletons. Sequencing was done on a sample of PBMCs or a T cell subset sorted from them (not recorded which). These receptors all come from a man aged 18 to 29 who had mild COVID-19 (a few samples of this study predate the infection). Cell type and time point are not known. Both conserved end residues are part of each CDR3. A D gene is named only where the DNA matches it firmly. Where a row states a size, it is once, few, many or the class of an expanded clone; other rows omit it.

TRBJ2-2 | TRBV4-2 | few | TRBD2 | TGTGCCAGCAGCCCGACTAGCGGGCCCGGCGGGGAGCTGTTTTTT | CASSPTSGPGGELFF
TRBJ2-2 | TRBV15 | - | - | TGTGCCACCAGCACGAGTCAAGCAATCGGGGAGCTGTTTTTT | CATSTSQAIGELFF
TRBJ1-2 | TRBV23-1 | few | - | TGCGCCAGCAGTCAGCGGGGCCCCTATGGCTACACCTTC | CASSQRGPYGYTF
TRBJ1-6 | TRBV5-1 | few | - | TGCGCCAGCAGCATCCAGCAACCTTCACCCCTCCACTTT | CASSIQQPSPLHF
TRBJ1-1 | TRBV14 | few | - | TGTGCCAGCAGCCAAATGGGATTTACTGAAGCTTTCTTT | CASSQMGFTEAFF
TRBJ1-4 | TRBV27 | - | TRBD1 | TGTGCCAGCAGGTTGACAGGGGCCTTTAATGAAAAACTGTTTTTT | CASRLTGAFNEKLFF
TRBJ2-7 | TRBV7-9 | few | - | TGTGCCAGCAGCTTAGCGGAGAGCACCTACGAGCAGTACTTC | CASSLAESTYEQYF
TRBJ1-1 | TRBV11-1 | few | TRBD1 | TGTGCCAGCAGCTTACGACAGGGGGCTGACACTGAAGCTTTCTTT | CASSLRQGADTEAFF
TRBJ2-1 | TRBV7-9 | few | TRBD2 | TGTGCCAGCAGCCCTGGGACTAGCGGGCTCTACAATGAGCAGTTCTTC | CASSPGTSGLYNEQFF
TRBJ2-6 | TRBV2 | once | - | TGTGCCAGCTATATAGCCTCTGGGGCCAACGTCCTGACTTTC | CASYIASGANVLTF
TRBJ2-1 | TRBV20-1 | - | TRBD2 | TGCAGTGCCCTACCCCTAGCGGACCCTTACAATGAGCAGTTCTTC | CSALPLADPYNEQFF
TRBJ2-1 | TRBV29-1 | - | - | TGCAGCGTTGATATATGGGGCACTGAGCAGTTCTTC | CSVDIWGTEQFF
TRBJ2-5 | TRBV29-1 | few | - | TGCAGCGTTGAGAGAGGGGCAGAGACCCAGTACTTC | CSVERGAETQYF
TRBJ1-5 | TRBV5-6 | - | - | TGTGCCAGCAGCTTGGGGCTGGTGGAGCAGGTCAATCAGCCCCAGCATTTT | CASSLGLVEQVNQPQHF
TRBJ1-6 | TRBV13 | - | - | TGTGCCAGCAGTCTTATCAGGGGCTCGCATTCACCCCTCCACTTT | CASSLIRGSHSPLHF
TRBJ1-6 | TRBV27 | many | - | TGTGCCAGCAGGACGTTAAGGGCCGAACCCCTCCACTTT | CASRTLRAEPLHF
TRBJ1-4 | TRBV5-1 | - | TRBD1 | TGCGCCAGCAGCTTAGAAGTCCCGGGACAGGGGCGGAGAGAAAAACTGTTTTTT | CASSLEVPGQGRREKLFF
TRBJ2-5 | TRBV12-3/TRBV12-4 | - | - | TGTGCCAGCAGTTTCACAATTGCGGAGGAGACCCAGTACTTC | CASSFTIAEETQYF
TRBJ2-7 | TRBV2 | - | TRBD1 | TGTGCCAGCAGGGGCGGGACAGGGATGTACGAGCAGTACTTC | CASRGGTGMYEQYF
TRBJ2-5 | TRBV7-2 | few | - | TGTGCCAGCACCCGGCCGGCCGGCAACCAAGAGACCCAGTACTTC | CASTRPAGNQETQYF
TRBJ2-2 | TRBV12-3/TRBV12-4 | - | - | TGTGCCAGCAGTTCCCCTCGTAGCGTTGGCACCGGGGAGCTGTTTTTT | CASSSPRSVGTGELFF
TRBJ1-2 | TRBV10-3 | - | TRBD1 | TGTGCCATCAGGGCCGGGACAGGCTATGGCTACACCTTC | CAIRAGTGYGYTF